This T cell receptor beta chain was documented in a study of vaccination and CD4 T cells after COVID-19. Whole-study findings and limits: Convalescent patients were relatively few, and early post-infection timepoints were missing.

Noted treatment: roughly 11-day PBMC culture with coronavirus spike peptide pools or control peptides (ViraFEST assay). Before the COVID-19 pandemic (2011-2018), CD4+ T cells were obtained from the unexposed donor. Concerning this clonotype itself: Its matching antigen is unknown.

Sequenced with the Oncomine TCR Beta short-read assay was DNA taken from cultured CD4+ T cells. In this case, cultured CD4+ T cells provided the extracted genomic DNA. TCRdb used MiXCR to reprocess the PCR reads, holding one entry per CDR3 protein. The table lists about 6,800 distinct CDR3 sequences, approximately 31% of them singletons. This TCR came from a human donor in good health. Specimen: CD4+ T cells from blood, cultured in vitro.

The CDR3 loop is CASSLRQIQETQYF. In DNA form, the CDR3 reads TGTGCCAGCAGTTTGAGACAGATACAAGAGACCCAGTACTTC. The gene calls are TRBV28 and TRBJ2-5; D may be TRBD1 (5 bases). The CDR3 totals 14 residues. Trimming took 3 bases from V and 2 from J, leaving 10 bases between them. In germline, CDR1 is MDHEN, CDR2 SYDVKM.